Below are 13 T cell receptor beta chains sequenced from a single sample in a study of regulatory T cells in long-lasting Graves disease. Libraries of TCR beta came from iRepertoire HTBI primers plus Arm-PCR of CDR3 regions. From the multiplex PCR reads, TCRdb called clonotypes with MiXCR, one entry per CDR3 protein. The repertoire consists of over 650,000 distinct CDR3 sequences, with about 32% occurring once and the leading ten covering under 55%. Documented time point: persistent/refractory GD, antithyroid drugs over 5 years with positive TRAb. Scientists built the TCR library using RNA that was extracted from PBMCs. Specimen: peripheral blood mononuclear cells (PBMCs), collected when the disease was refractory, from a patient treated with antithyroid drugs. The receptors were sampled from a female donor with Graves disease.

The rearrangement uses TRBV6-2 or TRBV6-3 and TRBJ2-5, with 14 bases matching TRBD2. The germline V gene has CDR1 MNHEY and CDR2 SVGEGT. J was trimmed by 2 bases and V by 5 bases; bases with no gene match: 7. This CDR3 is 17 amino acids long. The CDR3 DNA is TGTGCCAGCAGTATGACTAGCGGGAGGGCCGGGCAAGAGACCCAGTACTTC. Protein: CASSMTSGRAGQETQYF.

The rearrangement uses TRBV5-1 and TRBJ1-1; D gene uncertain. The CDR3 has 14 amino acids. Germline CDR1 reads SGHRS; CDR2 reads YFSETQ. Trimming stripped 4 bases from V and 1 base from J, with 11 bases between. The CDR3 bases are TGCGCCAGCAGCCCGGTCGATGGGAACACTGAAGCTTTCTTT. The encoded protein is CASSPVDGNTEAFF.

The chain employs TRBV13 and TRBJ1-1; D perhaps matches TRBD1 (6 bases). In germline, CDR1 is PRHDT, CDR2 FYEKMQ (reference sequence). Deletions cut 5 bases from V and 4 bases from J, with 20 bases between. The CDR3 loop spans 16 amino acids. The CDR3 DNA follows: TGTGCCAGCAGCCAAACCAATGACAGGCCTAGCACTGAAGCTTTCTTT. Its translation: CASSQTNDRPSTEAFF.

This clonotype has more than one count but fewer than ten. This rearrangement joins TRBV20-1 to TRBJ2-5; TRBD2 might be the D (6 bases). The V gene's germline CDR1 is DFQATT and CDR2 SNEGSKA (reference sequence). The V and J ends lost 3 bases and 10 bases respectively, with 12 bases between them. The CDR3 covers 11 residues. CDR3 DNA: TGCAGTGCTAGGGGATGGGGGGACCAGTACTTC. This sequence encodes CSARGWGDQYF.

CDR3 region: CSAKTGDIQYF. The DNA of the CDR3 is TGCAGTGCTAAGACCGGGGACATTCAGTACTTC. The rearrangement joins TRBV20-1 to TRBJ2-4; D might be TRBD2 (5 bases). The CDR3 is 11 amino acids. Trimming pared 4 bases from V and 8 bases from J, leaving 9 bases between. The germline V gene has CDR1 DFQATT and CDR2 SNEGSKA (reference sequence).

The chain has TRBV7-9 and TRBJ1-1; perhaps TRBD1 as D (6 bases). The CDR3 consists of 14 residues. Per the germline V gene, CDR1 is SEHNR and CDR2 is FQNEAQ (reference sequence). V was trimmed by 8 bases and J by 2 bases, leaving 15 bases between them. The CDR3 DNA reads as TGTGCCAGCGTATCCCGGACAGTCAACACTGAAGCTTTCTTT. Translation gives CASVSRTVNTEAFF.

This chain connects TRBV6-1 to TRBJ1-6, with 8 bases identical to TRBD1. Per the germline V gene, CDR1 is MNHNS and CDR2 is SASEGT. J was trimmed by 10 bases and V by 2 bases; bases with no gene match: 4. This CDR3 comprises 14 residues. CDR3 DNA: TGTGCCAGCAGTGAACAGGGGGCGCAATCACCCCTCCACTTT. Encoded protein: CASSEQGAQSPLHF.

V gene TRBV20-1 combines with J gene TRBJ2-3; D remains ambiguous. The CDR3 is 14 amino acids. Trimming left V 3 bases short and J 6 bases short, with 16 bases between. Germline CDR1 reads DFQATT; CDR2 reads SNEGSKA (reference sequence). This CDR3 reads CSASSPQKGDTQYF. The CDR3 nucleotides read TGCAGTGCTAGCTCCCCACAAAAAGGGGATACGCAGTATTTT.

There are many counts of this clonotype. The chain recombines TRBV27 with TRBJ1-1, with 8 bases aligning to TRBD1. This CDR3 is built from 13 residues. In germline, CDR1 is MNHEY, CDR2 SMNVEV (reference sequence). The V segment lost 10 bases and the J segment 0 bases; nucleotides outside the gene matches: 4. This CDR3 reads CATARGLNTEAFF. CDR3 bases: TGTGCCACCGCCAGGGGGCTGAACACTGAAGCTTTCTTT.

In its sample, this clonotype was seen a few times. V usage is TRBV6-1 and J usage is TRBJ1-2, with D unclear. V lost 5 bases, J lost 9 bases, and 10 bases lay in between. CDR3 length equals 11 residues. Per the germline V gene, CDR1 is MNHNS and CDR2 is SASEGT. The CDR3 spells CASSRPPSYTF. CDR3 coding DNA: TGTGCCAGCAGTCGACCCCCCAGCTACACCTTC.

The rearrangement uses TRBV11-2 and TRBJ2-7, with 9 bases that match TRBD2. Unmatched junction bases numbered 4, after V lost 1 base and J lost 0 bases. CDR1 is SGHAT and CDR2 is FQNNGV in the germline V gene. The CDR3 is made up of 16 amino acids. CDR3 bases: TGTGCCAGCAGCTTAGGTAGCGGGAGCGCCTCCTACGAGCAGTACTTC. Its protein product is CASSLGSGSASYEQYF.

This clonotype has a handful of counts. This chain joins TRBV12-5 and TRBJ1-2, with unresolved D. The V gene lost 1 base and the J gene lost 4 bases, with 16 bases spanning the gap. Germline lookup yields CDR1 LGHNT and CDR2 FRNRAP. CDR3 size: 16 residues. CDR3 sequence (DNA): TGTGCTAGTGGTTTGGAGGTCGCGGCAGCACGCTATGGCTACACCTTC. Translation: CASGLEVAAARYGYTF.

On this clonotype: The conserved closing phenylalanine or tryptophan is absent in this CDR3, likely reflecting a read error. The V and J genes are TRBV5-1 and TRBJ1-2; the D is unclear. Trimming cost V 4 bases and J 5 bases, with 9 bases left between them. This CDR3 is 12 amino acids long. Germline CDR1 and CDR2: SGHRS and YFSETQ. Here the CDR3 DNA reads TGCGCCAGCAGCCTGGAGGGATATGGCTACACCCTC. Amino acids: CASSLEGYGYTL.